This TCR beta chain was identified during a study of T-cell memory formation after mild COVID-19. The CDR3 spans 16 residues. Trimming cost V 0 bases and J 8 bases, with 14 bases left between them. CDR1 and CDR2 from the germline V gene are LNHNV and YYDKDF (reference sequence). A 5'RACE reaction primed in the constant segment made cDNA libraries of TCR alpha and TCR beta, and these carried sample barcodes and UMIs. MiXCR, run by TCRdb on the 5' RACE reads, gives a single entry per CDR3 protein. Among 470,000 or so distinct CDR3 sequences, 20% were seen once, and the ten largest hold 7.5% to 9.5%. Details on this clonotype: Its antigen is as yet unknown.

Study results and caveats: Shrinking CD4+ clones were chiefly CM and EM; CD8+ ones were chiefly EMRA. SARS-CoV-2 specificity of second-wave clones peaking day 37 was unconfirmed. Pre-infection memory already had some responding clones, implying cross-reactive memory joined.

The V gene is TRBV15, the J gene TRBJ1-6; maybe TRBD1 (6 bases). The receptor was isolated from an adult woman who had mild COVID-19 (a few samples of this study predate the infection). Cell type and time point are not known. Sequencing was done on a sample of PBMCs or a T cell subset sorted from them (not recorded which). The CDR3 DNA is TGTGCCACCAGCAGAGAAGGGGGGCCGTCATATTCACCCCTCCACTTT. Translated: CATSREGGPSYSPLHF.